One sample yielded the 23 T cell receptor beta chains listed below, sequenced in a study of blood T cell repertoires in COVID-19. Profiling relied on immunoSEQ multiplex PCR, and the TCRdb table lists in-frame clones only, not all of them. The sample includes 200,000 to 250,000 clones, 82% of them seen just once. Sequenced: peripheral blood. The receptors were sampled from a woman in her 70s with COVID-19, enrolled during active disease.

The chain uses TRBV6-1 and TRBJ2-7; TRBD1 is a possible D gene (6 bases). V lost 2 bases and J lost 3, with 17 bases in between. CDR3 length: 16 amino acids. Per the germline V gene, CDR1 is MNHNS and CDR2 is SASEGT. In DNA, the CDR3 is TGTGCCAGCAGTGAACCCGGTTTGACAGGCAGCTACGAGCAGTACTTC. It is translated as CASSEPGLTGSYEQYF.

The rearrangement joins TRBV27 to TRBJ1-4; tentative D call: TRBD1 (6 bases). Trimming cost V 6 bases and J 1 base, with 12 bases left between them. The CDR3 contains 15 residues. CDR1 is MNHEY, CDR2 SMNVEV, per germline (reference sequence). CDR3 bases: TGTGCCAGCAGAACCATGACAGGAACTAATGAAAAACTGTTTTTT. It translates to CASRTMTGTNEKLFF.

The chain joins TRBV18 to TRBJ2-7; tentatively, D is TRBD2 (7 bases). The CDR3 spans 15 residues. V was trimmed by 3 bases and J by 5 bases, leaving 17 bases between them. Germline CDR1 KGHSH, CDR2 LQKENI. This CDR3 reads CASSPFGGPSDEQYF. DNA for the CDR3: TGTGCCAGCTCACCCTTCGGGGGGCCTTCCGACGAGCAGTACTTC.

The chain recombines TRBV7-8 with TRBJ1-6; 12 nucleotides agree with TRBD1. The CDR3 spans 15 residues. V was pared by 3 bases and J by 9 bases, with 3 bases of the junction left unmatched. Germline V gene lookup returns CDR1 SGHVS and CDR2 FQNEAQ. The CDR3 loop reads CASSFGGQGASPLHF. CDR3 nucleotide sequence: TGTGCCAGCAGCTTTGGGGGACAGGGGGCTTCACCCCTCCACTTT.

The chain has TRBV11-2 and TRBJ2-7, with 11 positions matching TRBD2. The CDR3 spans 15 residues. Trimming took 3 bases from V and 4 from J; bases not matched to a gene: 5. Germline CDR1 is SGHAT and CDR2 is FQNNGV. CDR3 sequence (DNA): TGTGCCAGCAGCTTCGGGACTAGCGGAGGATACGAGCAGTACTTC. It yields the protein CASSFGTSGGYEQYF.

The chain couples TRBV24-1 to TRBJ2-5; 8 bases align to TRBD1. J was trimmed by 5 bases and V by 3 bases; bases with no gene match: 10. CDR3 length: 16 amino acids. Per germline, CDR1 KGHDR and CDR2 SFDVKD. The CDR3 here is CATSDPSQGARETQYF. The DNA for the CDR3 is TGTGCCACCAGTGATCCCTCCCAGGGGGCAAGGGAGACCCAGTACTTC.

V usage is TRBV15 and J usage is TRBJ1-2; no definite D call. The CDR3 has 13 amino acids. The germline CDR1 and CDR2 sequences are LNHNV and YYDKDF (reference sequence). With 0 bases removed from V and 6 bases from J, the gap between germline ends came to 8 bases. The chain's CDR3 is CATSRDGSDGYTF. CDR3 bases: TGTGCCACCAGCAGAGATGGTTCGGATGGCTACACCTTC.

The CDR3 protein is CAISDWLADYNEQFF. DNA for the CDR3: TGTGCCATCAGTGACTGGCTAGCGGATTACAATGAGCAGTTCTTC. The V gene is TRBV10-3, the J gene TRBJ2-1, with TRBD2 matching 7 bases. Per germline, CDR1 ENHRY and CDR2 SYGVKD. This CDR3 is built from 15 residues. V gave up 3 bases and J gave up 4 bases; unmatched junction bases: 6.

This clone was observed a few times. The CDR3 protein is CASSPSFAAGQGEQYF. The CDR3 DNA reads as TGTGCCAGCAGCCCATCCTTCGCGGCGGGGCAGGGCGAGCAGTACTTC. V is TRBV7-2 and J is TRBJ2-7; D is perhaps TRBD2 (6 bases). The germline CDR1 and CDR2 sequences are SGHTA and FQGNSA. The CDR3 loop spans 16 amino acids. V was trimmed by 5 bases and J by 6 bases, leaving 23 bases between them.

V usage is TRBV28 and J usage is TRBJ1-2; 8 nucleotides match TRBD1. The ends lost 6 bases at V and 2 bases at J; junction bases unmatched: 2. The CDR3 has 13 amino acids. The germline gives CDR1 MDHEN, CDR2 SYDVKM. The CDR3 nucleotides read TGTGCCAGCAGCAACAGGGGGAACTATGGCTACACCTTC. Its translation is CASSNRGNYGYTF.

The chain links TRBV5-4 to TRBJ2-6, with D perhaps matching TRBD2 (6 bases). Trimming removed 6 bases at V and 0 bases at J, with 19 bases between. This CDR3 region has 18 residues. Germline lookup yields CDR1 SGHNT and CDR2 YYREEE (reference sequence). CDR3 coding DNA: TGTGCCAGCACCCTCGGAGGGCGCAGGTCCTCTGGGGCCAACGTCCTGACTTTC. It codes for CASTLGGRRSSGANVLTF.

The rearrangement links TRBV4-1 to TRBJ1-1; possibly TRBD1 for D (6 bases). The CDR3 is 16 residues long. Trimming pared 3 bases from V and 0 bases from J, leaving 14 bases between. Germline V lookup: CDR1 MGHRA, CDR2 YSYEKL. The CDR3 protein is CASSQSPGQMNTEAFF. The CDR3 nucleotides read TGCGCCAGCAGCCAGTCCCCCGGACAGATGAACACTGAAGCTTTCTTT.

This chain connects TRBV5-1 to TRBJ1-1, with D perhaps TRBD1 (5 bases). The V gene lost 1 base and the J gene lost 1 base, with 11 bases spanning the gap. The CDR3 runs to 15 residues. Germline V gene data show CDR1 as SGHRS and CDR2 as YFSETQ. In nucleotides, the CDR3 is TGCGCCAGCAGCTTGTACCCCCAGGGGAACACTGAAGCTTTCTTT. It translates to CASSLYPQGNTEAFF.

Concerning this clone: One junction end disagrees with the germline gene, perhaps due to a read error. This chain uses TRBV7-2 with TRBJ1-2, with 7 nucleotides matching TRBD1. Germline V lookup: CDR1 SGHTA, CDR2 FQGNSA. CDR3 length: 13 amino acids. CDR3 sequence (DNA): TGTGCCAGCAGTTTCTCGGGACAGTCAAGTAGCTCCTTC. Translating it yields CASSFSGQSSSSF.

This clone came up once. The J gene is TRBJ2-7, the V gene TRBV5-8, with 9 bases that match TRBD2. The J segment lost 5 bases and the V segment lost 5 bases, leaving 17 bases of the junction unmatched. There are 17 residues in the CDR3. The germline CDR1 and CDR2 sequences are SGHTS and YDEGEE. The CDR3 reads CASSPSFGVAGAHEQYF. CDR3 sequence (DNA): TGTGCCAGCAGTCCCTCCTTCGGAGTAGCGGGAGCCCACGAGCAGTACTTC.

This clone is a singleton in its sample. This sequence joins TRBV11-1 and TRBJ2-1; 8 bases agree with TRBD2. Trimming removed 4 bases from V and 9 bases from J; junction bases left unmatched: 14. Germline values: CDR1 SGHAT, CDR2 FQDESV (reference sequence). The CDR3 consists of 16 residues. The CDR3: CASSSLAGGAWSEQFF. The CDR3 DNA reads TGTGCCAGCAGCTCCCTAGCGGGTGGGGCGTGGAGTGAGCAGTTCTTC.

This chain joins TRBV7-2 and TRBJ2-5, with 8 bases lining up with TRBD2. Germline-derived CDR1 and CDR2 are SGHTA and FQGNSA. There are 13 residues in the CDR3. Trimming took 8 bases from V and 4 from J; bases not matched to a gene: 6. CDR3 amino acids: CASGGRRVETQYF. CDR3 in DNA: TGTGCCAGCGGCGGGAGGCGGGTAGAGACCCAGTACTTC.

This clone was seen more than once but under ten times. V and J are TRBV30 and TRBJ2-7; a possible D gene is TRBD2 (5 bases). In germline, CDR1 is GTSNPN, CDR2 SVGIG (reference sequence). The germline V and J ends were trimmed by 1 base and 4 bases, with 8 bases remaining between them. The CDR3 is 12 residues long. The DNA for the CDR3 is TGTGCCTGGAGTGAACGGGGATACGAGCAGTACTTC. It yields the protein CAWSERGYEQYF. Together with reference TRBV30 and TRBJ2-7, the CDR3 gives the full variable domain: SQTIHQWPATLVQPVGSPLSLECTVEGTSNPNLYWYRQAAGRGLQLLFYSVGIGQISSEVPQNLSASRPQDRQFILSSKKLLLSDSGFYLCAWSERGYEQYFGPGTRLTVT.

This chain connects TRBV7-2 to TRBJ2-2; 9 bases are shared with TRBD1. J gave up 6 bases and V 3 bases, and 5 bases lay outside the gene matches. The CDR3 runs to 15 residues. Germline CDR1 reads SGHTA; CDR2 reads FQGNSA. CDR3 DNA sequence: TGTGCCAGCAGCTTTAAGGGACAGGGCGCCGGGGAGCTGTTTTTT. It yields the protein CASSFKGQGAGELFF. The full variable domain, completed using reference TRBV7-2 and TRBJ2-2, is GAGVSQSPSNKVTEKGKDVELRCDPISGHTALYWYRQSLGQGLEFLIYFQGNSAPDKSGLPSDRFSAERTGGSVSTLTIQRTQQEDSAVYLCASSFKGQGAGELFFGEGSRLTVL.

J is TRBJ1-2 and V is TRBV15; no firm D call. The germline CDR1 and CDR2 sequences are LNHNV and YYDKDF (reference sequence). The V end lost 3 bases, the J end lost 4 bases, and 9 bases lay between the germline ends. The CDR3 runs 13 residues. This chain's CDR3 is CATSSYGFYGYTF. The CDR3 bases are TGTGCCACCAGCAGCTATGGTTTCTATGGCTACACCTTC.

The chain couples TRBV14 to TRBJ2-3; D is undetermined. The germline V gene has CDR1 SGHDN and CDR2 FVKESK. CDR3 length: 16 amino acids. Trimming stripped 3 bases from V and 4 bases from J, with 17 bases between. CDR3 sequence reads: CASSHHSQTYPDTQYF. CDR3 sequence (DNA): TGTGCCAGCAGCCACCACAGCCAAACCTACCCAGATACGCAGTATTTT.

The V gene is TRBV5-4, the J gene TRBJ1-3; D is perhaps TRBD1 (5 bases). This CDR3 is 16 amino acids long. With 1 base removed from V and 1 base from J, the gap between germline ends came to 12 bases. The germline gives CDR1 SGHNT, CDR2 YYREEE (reference sequence). In DNA form, the CDR3 reads TGTGCCAGCAGCTTGCCCCTAGGGGTATCTGGAAACACCATATATTTT. This codes for CASSLPLGVSGNTIYF.

V usage is TRBV5-6 and J usage is TRBJ2-3; 12 positions match TRBD2. The CDR3 totals 17 residues. Per the germline V gene, CDR1 is SGHDT and CDR2 is YYEEEE. The trim removed 0 bases at V and 3 bases at J, leaving 5 bases unmatched. The CDR3 loop reads CASSLVSSGRGTDTQYF. The CDR3 DNA reads TGTGCCAGCAGCTTGGTTTCTAGCGGGAGGGGAACAGATACGCAGTATTTT.